The clone carrying this T cell receptor (beta chain) was observed a handful of times. What it binds is unknown. Trimming shortened V by 5 bases and J by 8 bases, and 9 bases separated the two germline ends. The CDR3 consists of 11 residues. Germline V gives CDR1 MNHNS, CDR2 SASEGT. The entry originates in a study of beta chain features in type 1 diabetes. Overall study findings and caveats: TCRB rearrangement may or may not be influenced by HLA type; here this remained unresolved. Type 1 diabetes patients showed fewer insertions and more deletions at VDJ junctions. Across all four CD4+ subsets, people with type 1 diabetes showed modestly shorter TCRB CDR3s.

Expressed TCRB transcripts were sequenced because the isolated RNA had all been reverse transcribed beforehand. The repertoire was sequenced with immunoSEQ multiplex PCR; TCRdb's copy has only in-frame clones and lacks some. The data hold some 330,000 clones, with about 10% observed a single time. The chain links TRBV6-1 to TRBJ1-1, with a tentative D call TRBD1 (6 bases). The sequenced sample consisted of naive CD4+ T cells from blood. This clonotype was sampled from a woman aged 25 to 45 in good health. In nucleotides, the CDR3 is TGTGCCAGCAGTTTCAGGGGAGAAGCTTTCTTT. This translates into CASSFRGEAFF.